The 7 T cell receptor beta chains in this list originate from one sample, sequenced in a study of T cells after posttransplantation cyclophosphamide (dated by TCRdb to the mid-2010s). Library construction relied on the immunoSEQ multiplex PCR assay. TCRdb took this table from immuneACCESS and kept in-frame rearrangements with V and J called. Such tables lack part of the clones; where checked against another copy, unresolved V genes explain under half of the gap, and the rest is unexplained. The table for this sample lists roughly 30,000 clones; roughly 90% of them were counted only once. The ten largest clonotypes hold 15% of the sample. The sequencing sample was made of PBMCs. The receptors were sampled from a woman in her thirties or forties with a blood cancer, CMV-positive, and with a related stem cell donor.

The V gene is TRBV27, the J gene TRBJ1-5; TRBD1 agrees at 7 bases. Germline V gene data show CDR1 as MNHEY and CDR2 as SMNVEV (reference sequence). The V and J ends lost 2 bases and 5 bases, in that order; junction bases with no gene match: 12. The CDR3 covers 17 residues. The CDR3 sequence: CASSLASWEQGHQPQHF. The DNA for the CDR3 is TGTGCCAGCAGTTTAGCTTCATGGGAACAGGGGCATCAGCCCCAGCATTTT.

In this sample, this clone turned up once. The chain recombines TRBV11-2 with TRBJ1-3; TRBD1 aligns across 9 bases. The CDR3 loop spans 16 amino acids. Germline-derived CDR1 and CDR2 are SGHAT and FQNNGV. With 4 bases clipped from V and 4 bases from J, the junction kept 8 bases outside the gene matches. Written as DNA, the CDR3 is TGTGCCAGCAGCTCCTACAGGGGGCTCAGGGGAAACACCATATATTTT. Its protein product is CASSSYRGLRGNTIYF.

This chain links TRBV4-2 with TRBJ2-7; TRBD1 matches 9 bases. Trimming cost V 3 bases and J 5 bases; bases outside gene matches: 11. CDR1 is LGHNA and CDR2 is YNFKEQ in the germline V gene. The CDR3 has 16 amino acids. The CDR3 DNA reads as TGTGCCAGCAGCCAGGAGCCGGGACAGGGAGCCCACGAGCAGTACTTC. The encoded protein is CASSQEPGQGAHEQYF.

V gene TRBV10-3 combines with J gene TRBJ1-5; TRBD1 agrees at 7 bases. Germline V gives CDR1 ENHRY, CDR2 SYGVKD. The CDR3 length is 14 residues. Trimming cost V 4 bases and J 2 bases; bases outside gene matches: 2. The CDR3 DNA follows: TGTGCCATCAGTGGACAGGGTGGCAATCAGCCCCAGCATTTT. It translates to CAISGQGGNQPQHF.

The chain joins TRBV19 to TRBJ2-1; 7 nucleotides align to TRBD2. The length of the CDR3 is 16 residues. V was clipped by 9 bases and J by 2 bases; unmatched bases: 13. Germline V gene sequence: CDR1 LNHDA, CDR2 SQIVND (reference sequence). CDR3 sequence (DNA): TGTGCCAGCCACAGGTCGGCGGGGGTTGCCTACAATGAGCAGTTCTTC. Translated, it gives CASHRSAGVAYNEQFF.

The chain combines TRBV7-9 with TRBJ1-2; D uncertain. Germline V gene lookup returns CDR1 SEHNR and CDR2 FQNEAQ (reference sequence). CDR3 length: 13 residues. Trimming took 5 bases from V and 4 from J, leaving 11 bases between them. Here the CDR3 reads CASSPRTGYGYTF. The CDR3 nucleotides read TGTGCCAGCAGCCCCCGAACGGGCTATGGCTACACCTTC.

The table lists this clone with a count of one. The genes are TRBV27 and TRBJ1-5; no firm D call. The V end lost 3 bases, the J end lost 6 bases, and 12 bases lay between the germline ends. From germline, CDR1 is MNHEY and CDR2 SMNVEV (reference sequence). This CDR3 comprises 14 residues. CDR3 in amino acids: CASSFAGGSQPQHF. In nucleotides, the CDR3 is TGTGCCAGCAGTTTCGCGGGCGGGAGTCAGCCCCAGCATTTT.